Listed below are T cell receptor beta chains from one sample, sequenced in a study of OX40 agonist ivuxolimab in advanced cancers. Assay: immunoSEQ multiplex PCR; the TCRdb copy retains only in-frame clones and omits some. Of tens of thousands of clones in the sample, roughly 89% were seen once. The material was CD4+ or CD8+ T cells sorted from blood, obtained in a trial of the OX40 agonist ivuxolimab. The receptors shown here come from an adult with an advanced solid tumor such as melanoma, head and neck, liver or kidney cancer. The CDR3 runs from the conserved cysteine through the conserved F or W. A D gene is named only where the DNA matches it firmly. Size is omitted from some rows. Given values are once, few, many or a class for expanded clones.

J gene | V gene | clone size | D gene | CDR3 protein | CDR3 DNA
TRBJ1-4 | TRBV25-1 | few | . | CASRPPGSTNNEKLFF | TGTGCCAGCAGACCCCCAGGCAGCACCAATAATGAAAAACTGTTTTTT
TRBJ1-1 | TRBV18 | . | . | CASSFDTGMYTEAFF | TGTGCCAGCTCCTTTGACACAGGGATGTACACTGAAGCTTTCTTT
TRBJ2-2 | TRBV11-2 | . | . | CASSLGIGELFF | TGTGCCAGCAGCTTAGGGATCGGGGAGCTGTTTTTT
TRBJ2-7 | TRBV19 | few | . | CASTLQGGASYEQYF | TGTGCCAGTACCCTACAGGGAGGGGCCTCGTACGAGCAGTACTTC
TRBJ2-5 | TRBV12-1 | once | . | CASSSRASGEQETQYF | TGTGCCAGCAGCTCCCGTGCGAGCGGGGAACAAGAGACCCAGTACTTC
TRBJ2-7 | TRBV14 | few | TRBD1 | CASSNRDRGFSYEQYF | TGTGCCAGCAGCAACCGGGACAGGGGATTCTCCTACGAGCAGTACTTC
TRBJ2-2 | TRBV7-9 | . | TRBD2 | CAPRGGSNTGELFF | TGTGCCCCCCGGGGGGGGTCTAACACCGGGGAGCTGTTTTTT
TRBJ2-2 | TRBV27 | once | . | CASTLMGNTGPTGELFF | TGTGCCAGCACTCTGATGGGGAATACAGGGCCCACCGGGGAGCTGTTTTTT
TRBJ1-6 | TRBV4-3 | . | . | CASSQDRGSNSPLHF | TGCGCCAGCAGCCAAGACCGGGGGAGTAATTCACCCCTCCACTTT
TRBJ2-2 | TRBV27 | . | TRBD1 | CASSLRGQGSLSGELFF | TGTGCCAGCAGTTTAAGGGGACAGGGATCTCTTAGCGGGGAGCTGTTTTTT
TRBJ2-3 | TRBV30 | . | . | CAWSQSTDTQYF | TGTGCCTGGAGTCAGAGCACAGATACGCAGTATTTT
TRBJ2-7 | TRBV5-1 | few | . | CASSLGYEQYF | TGCGCCAGCAGCTTGGGTTACGAGCAGTACTTC
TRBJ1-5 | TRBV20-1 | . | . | CSAPHLGPQHF | TGCAGTGCTCCCCACCTGGGGCCCCAGCATTTT
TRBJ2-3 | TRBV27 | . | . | CASSYGGTDTQYF | TGTGCCAGCAGTTACGGGGGCACAGATACGCAGTATTTT
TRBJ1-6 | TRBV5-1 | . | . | CASSSGTLYSPLHF | TGCGCCAGCAGTTCCGGGACACTTTACTCACCCCTCCACTTT
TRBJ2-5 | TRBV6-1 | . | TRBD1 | CASRATSGTGKYF | TGTGCCAGCAGAGCCACCTCCGGGACAGGAAAGTACTTC
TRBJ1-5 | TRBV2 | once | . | CASSPSGVRQPQHF | TGTGCCAGCAGTCCATCAGGGGTGCGGCAGCCCCAGCATTTT
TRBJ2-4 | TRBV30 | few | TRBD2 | CAWATSGRNIQYF | TGTGCCTGGGCTACGTCCGGGAGGAACATTCAGTACTTC
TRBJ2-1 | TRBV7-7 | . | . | CASSYRTGNEQFF | TGTGCTAGCAGTTACCGAACAGGTAATGAGCAGTTCTTC
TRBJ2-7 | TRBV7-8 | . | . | CASSLAGFTEQYF | TGTGCCAGCAGCTTAGCGGGGTTCACCGAGCAGTACTTC
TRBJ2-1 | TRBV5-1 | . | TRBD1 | CASSLGQTSTYNEQFF | TGCGCCAGCAGCCTGGGACAGACCAGCACCTACAATGAGCAGTTCTTC
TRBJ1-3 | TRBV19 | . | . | CASNREFTGNTIYF | TGTGCCAGTAACAGGGAATTTACTGGAAACACCATATATTTT
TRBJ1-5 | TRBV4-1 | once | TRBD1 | CASSQVGRGRRDQPQHF | TGCGCCAGCAGCCAAGTGGGCAGGGGGCGCCGGGATCAGCCCCAGCATTTT
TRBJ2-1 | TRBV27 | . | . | CASSLMSRNEQFF | TGTGCCAGCAGTTTAATGAGCAGGAATGAGCAGTTCTTC
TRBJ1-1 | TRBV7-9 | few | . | CASSQGTEAFF | TGTGCCAGCAGCCAAGGGACTGAAGCTTTCTTT
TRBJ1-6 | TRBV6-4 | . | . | CASSDDIRFNSPLHF | TGTGCCAGCAGTGACGATATTCGGTTTAATTCACCCCTCCACTTT
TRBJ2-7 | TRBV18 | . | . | CASSPMGMGEQYF | TGTGCCAGCTCACCTATGGGAATGGGCGAGCAGTACTTC
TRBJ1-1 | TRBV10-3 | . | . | CAISPKGSNTEAFF | TGTGCCATCAGTCCGAAGGGTTCCAACACTGAAGCTTTCTTT
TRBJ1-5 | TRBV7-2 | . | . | CASSLGGSGWAQPQHF | TGTGCCAGCAGCTTAGGGGGGTCAGGGTGGGCTCAGCCCCAGCATTTT
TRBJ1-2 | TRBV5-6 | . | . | CASSLSNYGYTF | TGTGCCAGCAGCTTGTCGAACTATGGCTACACCTTC
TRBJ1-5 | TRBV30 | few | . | CAWSFREYQPQHF | TGTGCCTGGAGTTTTAGGGAATATCAGCCCCAGCATTTT
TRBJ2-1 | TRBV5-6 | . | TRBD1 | CASTRQGADEQFF | TGTGCCAGCACCAGACAGGGAGCGGATGAGCAGTTCTTC
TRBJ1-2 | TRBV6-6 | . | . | CASSYGRYGYTF | TGTGCCAGCAGTTACGGGCGCTATGGCTACACCTTC
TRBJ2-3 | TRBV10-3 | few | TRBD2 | CAISVRRAGDYTDTQYF | TGTGCCATCAGTGTCCGGCGAGCGGGGGATTACACAGATACGCAGTATTTT
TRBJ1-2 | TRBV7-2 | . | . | CASSVGIANYGYTF | TGTGCCAGCAGCGTAGGGATAGCTAACTATGGCTACACCTTC
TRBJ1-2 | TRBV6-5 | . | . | CASSYSDGGVAYGYTF | TGTGCCAGCAGTTACTCGGACGGGGGGGTGGCCTATGGCTACACCTTC
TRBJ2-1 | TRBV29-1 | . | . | CSALTEGSRSVNNEQFF | TGCAGCGCCCTCACGGAAGGGTCTCGTTCGGTAAACAATGAGCAGTTCTTC
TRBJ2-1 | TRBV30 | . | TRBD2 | CAWSVIGGRANEQFF | TGTGCCTGGAGTGTAATTGGCGGGAGGGCCAATGAGCAGTTCTTC
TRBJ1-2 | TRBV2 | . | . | CASSVGGPNGYTF | TGTGCCAGCAGTGTGGGGGGGCCCAATGGCTACACCTTC
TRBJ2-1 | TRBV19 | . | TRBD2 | CASSILAELYNEQFF | TGTGCCAGTAGTATCCTAGCGGAGCTCTACAATGAGCAGTTCTTC
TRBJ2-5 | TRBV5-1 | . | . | CASRRQSLVLETQYF | TGCGCCAGCAGACGGCAGTCTCTCGTTTTAGAGACCCAGTACTTC
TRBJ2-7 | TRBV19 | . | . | CASSITQGRDEQYF | TGTGCCAGTAGTATCACACAGGGTAGAGACGAGCAGTACTTC
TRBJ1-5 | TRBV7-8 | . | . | CASSLDLDSNQPQHF | TGTGCCAGCAGCCTCGACCTAGATAGCAATCAGCCCCAGCATTTT
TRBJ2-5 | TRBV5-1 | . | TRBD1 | CASSQSTTGGTETQYF | TGCGCCAGCAGCCAATCTACGACAGGGGGCACGGAGACCCAGTACTTC
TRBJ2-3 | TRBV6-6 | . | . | CASRGTSSSTDTQYF | TGTGCCAGCAGGGGGACGTCCTCTAGCACAGATACGCAGTATTTT
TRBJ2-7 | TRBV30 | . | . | CAWALAMGTGQYF | TGTGCCTGGGCTCTAGCGATGGGTACGGGGCAGTACTTC
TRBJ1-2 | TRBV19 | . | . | CASSPTGGDNYGYTF | TGTGCCAGTAGTCCGACGGGAGGGGATAACTATGGCTACACCTTC
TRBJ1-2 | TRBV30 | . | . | CAWTRARFGYTF | TGTGCCTGGACGAGGGCCAGGTTTGGCTACACCTTC
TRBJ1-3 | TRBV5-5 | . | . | CASSLVVRPGGNTIYF | TGTGCCAGCAGCTTGGTGGTCCGGCCGGGGGGAAACACCATATATTTT
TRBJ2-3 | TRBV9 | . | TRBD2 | CASSVAGTSGGSDTQYF | TGTGCCAGCAGCGTAGCGGGGACTAGCGGGGGGTCGGATACGCAGTATTTT
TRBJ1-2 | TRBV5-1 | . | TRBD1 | CASSPGQSYGYTF | TGCGCCAGTTCTCCGGGACAGAGCTATGGCTACACCTTC
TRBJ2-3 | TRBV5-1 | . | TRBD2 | CASSLERGGLPDTQYF | TGCGCCAGCAGCTTGGAGCGGGGGGGACTCCCAGATACGCAGTATTTT
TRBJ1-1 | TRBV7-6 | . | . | CASSPQGGAVNTEAFF | TGTGCCAGCAGCCCACAAGGGGGGGCGGTGAACACTGAAGCTTTCTTT